The next 2 T cell receptor beta chains were all read from a single sample in a study of T-cell memory formation after mild COVID-19. Each CDR3 protein gets one entry after TCRdb re-called the 5' RACE reads with MiXCR. This sample has about 270,000 distinct CDR3 sequences; roughly 17% occur once, and the top ten carry approximately 23%. Sequencing used PBMCs or a T cell subset sorted from them (not recorded which). The receptors originated from a man between 18 and 29 years old who had mild COVID-19 (a few samples of this study predate the infection). Cell type and time point are not known.

The chain joins TRBV12-3 or TRBV12-4 to TRBJ1-5; possibly TRBD1 for D (6 bases). CDR3 length: 15 amino acids. The germline V and J ends were trimmed by 4 bases and 1 base, with 11 bases remaining between them. The CDR3 protein is CASSSTGRSNQPQHF. CDR3 sequence (DNA): TGTGCCAGCAGTTCCACAGGGAGGAGCAATCAGCCCCAGCATTTT.

This clonotype has a handful of counts. The V and J genes are TRBV12-3 or TRBV12-4 and TRBJ2-5; maybe TRBD1 (7 bases). V was shortened by 6 bases and J by 2 bases, with 13 bases between the two germline ends. The CDR3 runs to 14 residues. CDR3 protein: CASSPGGQQETQYF. The CDR3 nucleotides are TGTGCCAGCAGCCCAGGGGGGCAACAAGAGACCCAGTACTTC.